This T cell receptor beta chain originates from a study of blood T cells in healthy people across ages. Study-level results: Changes seen in expanded clonotypes were possibly confounded by donor CMV status left unknown.

Staff drew ten milliliters of peripheral blood from each donor. A second PCR of roughly 7 to 11 cycles used a sample-barcoded 5' primer and a J-beta primer mix. TCRdb reprocessed the 5' RACE reads via MiXCR and lists one record per CDR3 protein. The table has hundreds of thousands of distinct CDR3 sequences, 32% seen once. Worth noting for this clonotype: Its specificity is unknown.

This CDR3 has 17 residues. The V and J ends lost 1 base and 12 bases respectively, with 27 bases between them. The germline gives CDR1 DFQATT, CDR2 SNEGSKA (reference sequence). The receptor was derived from an elderly woman in good health. The rearrangement links TRBV20-1 to TRBJ1-4; the D gene is possibly TRBD1 (6 bases). The sample taken for sequencing was blood. This CDR3 reads CSARGGFTGTSMSELFF. The CDR3 nucleotides are TGCAGTGCTAGAGGGGGGTTTACAGGGACGTCCATGAGTGAACTGTTTTTT.